The 17 T cell receptor beta chains presented below share a single source sample, sequenced in a study of T-cell memory formation after mild COVID-19. TCRdb processed the 5' RACE reads anew with MiXCR; each CDR3 protein has one entry. The repertoire consists of 250,000 or so distinct CDR3 sequences, with more than 15% occurring once and the leading ten covering roughly 24%. Sequencing input: PBMCs or a T cell subset sorted from them (not recorded which). The receptor set was obtained from a man younger than 30 who had mild COVID-19 (a few samples of this study predate the infection). Cell type and time point are not known.

This clonotype appeared many times. The chain employs TRBV2 and TRBJ1-4; 8 positions match TRBD1. The CDR3 loop spans 15 amino acids. Per the germline V gene, CDR1 is SNHLY and CDR2 is FYNNEI. V lost 5 bases and J lost 5; bases outside the gene matches: 7. CDR3 coding DNA: TGTGCCAGCAGTAGTTGGACAGGGACCAATGAAAAACTGTTTTTT. Its protein product is CASSSWTGTNEKLFF.

There are a few counts of this clonotype. The rearrangement links TRBV6-5 to TRBJ2-3; 12 nucleotides match TRBD1. The germline gives CDR1 MNHEY, CDR2 SVGAGI. Trimming at V came to 1 base and at J to 7 bases, leaving 6 bases not matched to a gene. The CDR3 spans 16 residues. DNA for the CDR3: TGTGCCAGCAGTTACTTCGGGACAGGGGGCTCATATACGCAGTATTTT. Its protein product is CASSYFGTGGSYTQYF.

The chain couples TRBV12-3 or TRBV12-4 to TRBJ2-7; 9 bases fit TRBD1. Trimming at V came to 4 bases and at J to 6 bases, leaving 16 bases not matched to a gene. There are 17 residues in the CDR3. The CDR3 sequence is CASSSAYRGPRRSEQYF. In DNA, the CDR3 is TGTGCCAGCAGTTCCGCCTACAGGGGGCCTCGAAGGTCCGAGCAGTACTTC.

The chain joins TRBV6-2 or TRBV6-3 to TRBJ2-2; D may be TRBD2 (5 bases). This CDR3 spans 14 amino acids. Germline CDR1 is MNHEY and CDR2 is SVGEGT. V lost 7 bases, J lost 3 bases, and 12 bases lay in between. The CDR3 DNA reads TGTGCCAGCACGGGCTGGCGGGACACCGGGGAGCTGTTTTTT. The encoded protein is CASTGWRDTGELFF.

This clonotype was seen a few times. The chain joins TRBV3-1 to TRBJ1-2; no clear D gene. The CDR3 consists of 13 residues. V lost 0 bases to trimming and J lost 8 bases, with 10 bases between them. The germline V gene encodes CDR1 LGHDT and CDR2 YNNKEL (reference sequence). The CDR3 nucleotides are TGTGCCAGCAGCCAAGATCGCCGCCGAGGCTACACCTTC. This translates into CASSQDRRRGYTF.

This chain uses TRBV6-6 with TRBJ2-5, with 12 positions matching TRBD2. The CDR3 has 17 residues. With 5 bases clipped from V and 2 bases from J, the junction kept 9 bases outside the gene matches. Germline CDR1 MNHNY, CDR2 SVGAGI (reference sequence). In DNA, the CDR3 is TGTGCCAGCAGTCCCCCGACTAGCGGGGGCATTCAAGAGACCCAGTACTTC. The encoded protein is CASSPPTSGGIQETQYF.

In this sample, this clonotype turned up a few times. The genes are TRBV7-2 and TRBJ2-5, with 9 bases identical to TRBD1. The CDR3 totals 14 residues. V was pared by 5 bases and J by 5 bases, with 6 bases of the junction left unmatched. Germline CDR1 reads SGHTA; CDR2 reads FQGNSA. This CDR3 reads CASSVIQGAETQYF. CDR3 bases: TGTGCCAGCAGCGTAATACAGGGGGCTGAGACCCAGTACTTC.

This clonotype was detected only a few times. V gene TRBV12-3 or TRBV12-4 combines with J gene TRBJ2-7; the D is unclear. The length of the CDR3 is 15 residues. The ends were cut back, 0 bases at V and 2 bases at J, with 11 bases in the middle. The CDR3 sequence: CASSLASTNTYEQYF. CDR3 nucleotides: TGTGCCAGCAGTTTAGCCAGCACTAATACCTACGAGCAGTACTTC.

This chain links TRBV7-9 with TRBJ1-3, with D possibly being TRBD1 (6 bases). V shed 4 bases and J shed 2 bases, with 18 bases lying between them. Germline CDR1 is SEHNR and CDR2 is FQNEAQ (reference sequence). This CDR3 contains 17 residues. CDR3 bases: TGTGCCAGCAGCTCGCCTACAGGGATGGAACCTGGAAACACCATATATTTT. Protein product: CASSSPTGMEPGNTIYF.

This clonotype showed up just once. J is TRBJ2-5 and V is TRBV12-3 or TRBV12-4, with D possibly being TRBD1 (5 bases). Trimming took 6 bases from V and 4 from J, leaving 18 bases between them. This CDR3 is built from 15 residues. The CDR3 is CASSPTPRQLETQYF. The DNA of the CDR3 is TGTGCCAGCAGCCCTACCCCCAGACAGTTAGAGACCCAGTACTTC.

V is TRBV4-1 and J is TRBJ2-5, with D uncertain. CDR1 MGHRA and CDR2 YSYEKL come from the germline V gene. The CDR3 spans 17 residues. The germline V and J ends were trimmed by 2 bases and 3 bases, with 19 bases remaining between them. DNA of the CDR3: TGCGCCAGCAGCCAAACTTCTCTCGGGCCAATCAAAGAGACCCAGTACTTC. Amino acid sequence: CASSQTSLGPIKETQYF.

The sample holds a few counts of this clonotype. J is TRBJ2-2 and V is TRBV5-1; D possibly corresponds to TRBD2 (6 bases). This CDR3 contains 15 residues. Germline V gene lookup returns CDR1 SGHRS and CDR2 YFSETQ. V was clipped by 4 bases and J by 0 bases, with 10 bases between them. CDR3 sequence: CASSGRGSNTGELFF. In nucleotides, the CDR3 is TGCGCCAGCAGCGGGCGGGGATCGAACACCGGGGAGCTGTTTTTT.

V gene TRBV2 combines with J gene TRBJ1-6; no clear D gene. CDR3 length: 13 amino acids. V was trimmed by 4 bases and J by 8 bases, leaving 9 bases between them. Germline loops: CDR1 SNHLY, CDR2 FYNNEI. CDR3 DNA sequence: TGTGCCAGCAGTGCTTCTCCTGATTCACCCCTCCACTTT. Translating it yields CASSASPDSPLHF.

This clonotype was seen a few times. The rearrangement links TRBV6-6 to TRBJ1-3, with D uncertain. This CDR3 spans 15 amino acids. Trimming took 7 bases from V and 0 from J, leaving 13 bases between them. From germline, CDR1 is MNHNY and CDR2 SVGAGI (reference sequence). For the CDR3, the DNA is TGTGCCAGCACTTGGACGGTCGACTCTGGAAACACCATATATTTT. It codes for CASTWTVDSGNTIYF.

This sequence joins TRBV18 and TRBJ1-1; D gene uncertain. Germline CDR1 and CDR2: KGHSH and LQKENI. The ends were cut back, 2 bases at V and 9 bases at J, with 19 bases in the middle. The CDR3 is made up of 15 amino acids. CDR3 region: CASSPDPDDTAKAFF. The CDR3 nucleotides are TGTGCCAGCTCACCAGACCCCGACGACACTGCTAAAGCTTTCTTT.

This chain uses TRBV20-1 with TRBJ2-6; D not resolved. V lost 5 bases and J 5 bases, leaving 16 bases between the germline ends. The CDR3 contains 15 residues. Germline lookup yields CDR1 DFQATT and CDR2 SNEGSKA (reference sequence). CDR3 in amino acids: CSAQPPVKRANVLTF. In DNA, the CDR3 is TGCAGTGCTCAACCTCCGGTGAAGAGGGCCAACGTCCTGACTTTC.

This clonotype was detected only a few times. J is TRBJ2-7 and V is TRBV28; TRBD1 aligns across 8 bases. Per the germline V gene, CDR1 is MDHEN and CDR2 is SYDVKM. The CDR3 covers 12 residues. The ends lost 5 bases at V and 6 bases at J; junction bases unmatched: 3. The DNA of the CDR3 is TGTGCCAGCAGTGGACAGGGCGCCGAGCAGTACGTC. Encoded protein: CASSGQGAEQYV.